Listed below are T cell receptor beta chains from one sample, sequenced in a study of hypomethylating agent response in myelodysplastic syndrome. Sequencing was performed with immunoSEQ multiplex PCR; in TCRdb, only in-frame clones are kept and a portion is missing. The data show under 4,000 clones, with 82% seen just once and 25% to 30% held by the top ten. The sequences come from bone marrow, collected before or after starting hypomethylating agent treatment for myelodysplastic syndrome (not recorded which). The origin of the receptors is a human donor with myelodysplastic syndrome. Both conserved end residues are part of each CDR3. A D gene is named only where the DNA matches it firmly. Clone sizes are given selectively: once, few, many, or a class where the clone is expanded.

d_call: TRBD2; v_call: TRBV11-1; j_call: TRBJ2-1; clone_size: NA; cdr3_nt: TGTGCCAGCAGCTTTTCCCCCCAAGGACTAGCGGGAGGGAATGAGCAGTTCTTC; cdr3_aa: CASSFSPQGLAGGNEQFF
d_call: NA; v_call: TRBV28; j_call: TRBJ1-4; clone_size: once; cdr3_nt: TGTGCCAGCAGTTTAATAGGGGCCGAAGAAAAACTGTTTTTT; cdr3_aa: CASSLIGAEEKLFF
d_call: TRBD2; v_call: TRBV5-4; j_call: TRBJ2-3; clone_size: once; cdr3_nt: TGTGCCAGCAGCTTGAAGCGGGAGGGGTCCTCAGATACGCAGTATTTT; cdr3_aa: CASSLKREGSSDTQYF
d_call: TRBD1; v_call: TRBV14; j_call: TRBJ1-3; clone_size: few; cdr3_nt: TGTGCCAGCAGCCCCTTGGGCCGGGACAGGAGAAACACCATATATTTT; cdr3_aa: CASSPLGRDRRNTIYF
d_call: NA; v_call: TRBV19; j_call: TRBJ1-5; clone_size: NA; cdr3_nt: TGTGCCAGTAGTGTTCGCGAGGACTATAGCAATCAGCCCCAGCATTTT; cdr3_aa: CASSVREDYSNQPQHF
d_call: NA; v_call: TRBV7-9; j_call: TRBJ1-6; clone_size: once; cdr3_nt: TGTGCCAGCAGCCCGGACAGTAATTCACCCCTCCACTTT; cdr3_aa: CASSPDSNSPLHF
d_call: NA; v_call: TRBV4-3; j_call: TRBJ1-2; clone_size: NA; cdr3_nt: TGCGCCAGCAGCCAAGTGATCGCGGCAGGCGATTCACGCTACACCTTC; cdr3_aa: CASSQVIAAGDSRYTF
d_call: NA; v_call: TRBV27; j_call: TRBJ2-1; clone_size: NA; cdr3_nt: TGTGCCAGCAGTGAAGGCGGCTCCTACAATGAGCAGTTCTTC; cdr3_aa: CASSEGGSYNEQFF
d_call: TRBD1; v_call: TRBV4-1; j_call: TRBJ1-6; clone_size: NA; cdr3_nt: TGCGCCAGCAGCCAGAGACAGGGCGCTTCACCCCTCCACTTT; cdr3_aa: CASSQRQGASPLHF
d_call: TRBD2; v_call: TRBV4-2; j_call: TRBJ2-1; clone_size: large; cdr3_nt: TGTGCCAGCAGCCCCCGGACTAGCGGGTACAATGAGCAGTTCTTC; cdr3_aa: CASSPRTSGYNEQFF
d_call: TRBD2; v_call: TRBV6-1; j_call: TRBJ2-3; clone_size: NA; cdr3_nt: TGTGCCAGCAGTGTGTCTAGCGGGAGTAGGACAGATACGCAGTATTTT; cdr3_aa: CASSVSSGSRTDTQYF
d_call: TRBD1; v_call: TRBV19; j_call: TRBJ1-1; clone_size: NA; cdr3_nt: TGTGCCAGTAGTCTACGACAGGGGAACACTGAAGCTTTCTTT; cdr3_aa: CASSLRQGNTEAFF
d_call: NA; v_call: TRBV2; j_call: TRBJ2-4; clone_size: few; cdr3_nt: TGTGCCAGCAGAAGGGGGGGATCGGACAAAAACATTCAGTACTTC; cdr3_aa: CASRRGGSDKNIQYF
d_call: NA; v_call: TRBV20-1; j_call: TRBJ1-1; clone_size: NA; cdr3_nt: TGCAGTGCTCCCTTTAACACTGAAGCTTTCTTT; cdr3_aa: CSAPFNTEAFF
d_call: NA; v_call: TRBV5-1; j_call: TRBJ2-7; clone_size: few; cdr3_nt: TGCGCCAGCAGCGGGGGAGAGCTAGCGTCACCAGTCTACGAGCAGTACTTC; cdr3_aa: CASSGGELASPVYEQYF
d_call: NA; v_call: TRBV11-2; j_call: TRBJ2-7; clone_size: NA; cdr3_nt: TGTGCCAGCAGCTTCGCACCGACTACCGACTACGAGCAGTACTTC; cdr3_aa: CASSFAPTTDYEQYF
d_call: TRBD2; v_call: TRBV7-3; j_call: TRBJ2-1; clone_size: NA; cdr3_nt: TGTGCCAGCAGCTCCTTAGCGGGAATTGGCTACAATGAGCAGTTCTTC; cdr3_aa: CASSSLAGIGYNEQFF
d_call: TRBD2; v_call: TRBV11-2; j_call: TRBJ2-2; clone_size: NA; cdr3_nt: TGTGCCAGCAGCCCTGGGACTAGCGGAAACACCGGGGAGCTGTTTTTT; cdr3_aa: CASSPGTSGNTGELFF
d_call: NA; v_call: TRBV21-1; j_call: TRBJ2-2; clone_size: medium-sized; cdr3_nt: TGTGCCAGCATCACAAGCGGGAGGGCCTTAATCCGGGTAAAGAACACCGGGGAGCTGTTTTTT; cdr3_aa: CASITSGRALIRVKNTGELFF
d_call: NA; v_call: TRBV2; j_call: TRBJ2-3; clone_size: NA; cdr3_nt: TGTGCCAGCAGTGGGTCTCTATCCACAGATACGCAGTATTTT; cdr3_aa: CASSGSLSTDTQYF
d_call: TRBD1; v_call: TRBV11-1; j_call: TRBJ1-1; clone_size: NA; cdr3_nt: TGTGCCAGCAGCTTACAGGGGGTAATGAACACTGAAGCTTTCTTT; cdr3_aa: CASSLQGVMNTEAFF
d_call: NA; v_call: TRBV19; j_call: TRBJ1-4; clone_size: NA; cdr3_nt: TGTGCCAGTAGTATACTCACGACAGTGAAGAATGAAAAACTGTTTTTT; cdr3_aa: CASSILTTVKNEKLFF
d_call: TRBD1; v_call: TRBV5-1; j_call: TRBJ2-1; clone_size: once; cdr3_nt: TGCGCCAGCAGCCGAGGACAGGGGGCAAGGTATGAGCAGTTCTTC; cdr3_aa: CASSRGQGARYEQFF
d_call: NA; v_call: TRBV5-4; j_call: TRBJ2-3; clone_size: NA; cdr3_nt: TGTGCCAGCAGCTTGGATGTAGGGGCGCAGTATTTT; cdr3_aa: CASSLDVGAQYF
d_call: TRBD1; v_call: TRBV27; j_call: TRBJ2-3; clone_size: NA; cdr3_nt: TGTGCCAGCAGCCGACAGGGCGAGGGAGATACGCAGTATTTT; cdr3_aa: CASSRQGEGDTQYF
d_call: TRBD1; v_call: TRBV6-6; j_call: TRBJ1-1; clone_size: NA; cdr3_nt: TGTGCCAGCAGTTACCAGGGGGCCATTACTGAAGCTTTCTTT; cdr3_aa: CASSYQGAITEAFF
d_call: NA; v_call: TRBV7-3; j_call: TRBJ2-5; clone_size: NA; cdr3_nt: TGTGCCAGCAGCCCGACAGGGAGGGCGGAGACCCAGTACTTC; cdr3_aa: CASSPTGRAETQYF
d_call: NA; v_call: TRBV6-1; j_call: TRBJ1-2; clone_size: large; cdr3_nt: TGTGCCAGCAGTGAACGGAAGAACTATGGCTACACCTTC; cdr3_aa: CASSERKNYGYTF
d_call: NA; v_call: TRBV15; j_call: TRBJ2-3; clone_size: NA; cdr3_nt: TGTGCCACCAGCAGAGATTTAGTGAGTCAGAACACAGATACGCAGTATTTT; cdr3_aa: CATSRDLVSQNTDTQYF
d_call: NA; v_call: TRBV6-1; j_call: TRBJ2-1; clone_size: NA; cdr3_nt: TGTGCCACCCCCGATTTTAGCGGCGAGCAGTTCTTC; cdr3_aa: CATPDFSGEQFF
d_call: NA; v_call: TRBV10-2; j_call: TRBJ2-1; clone_size: NA; cdr3_nt: TGCGCCAGCAGGCCGGGCCTTACGTTCTACAATGAGCAGTTCTTC; cdr3_aa: CASRPGLTFYNEQFF
d_call: NA; v_call: TRBV11-2; j_call: TRBJ2-5; clone_size: NA; cdr3_nt: TGTGCCAGCCTTAATCCTGGCGCGGGGGCGGGAGAGACCCAGTACTTC; cdr3_aa: CASLNPGAGAGETQYF
d_call: NA; v_call: TRBV29-1; j_call: TRBJ1-1; clone_size: NA; cdr3_nt: TGCAGCGTTCAGCAGAACACTGAAGCTTTCTTT; cdr3_aa: CSVQQNTEAFF
d_call: NA; v_call: TRBV10-3; j_call: TRBJ2-5; clone_size: once; cdr3_nt: TGTGCCATCAGCAACAGGGCCGCTACCCTCAAGACCCAGTACTTC; cdr3_aa: CAISNRAATLKTQYF
d_call: TRBD1; v_call: TRBV7-7; j_call: TRBJ1-6; clone_size: NA; cdr3_nt: TGTGCCAGCACCTACCGACAGGGGCTCTGTAATTCACCCCTCCACTTT; cdr3_aa: CASTYRQGLCNSPLHF